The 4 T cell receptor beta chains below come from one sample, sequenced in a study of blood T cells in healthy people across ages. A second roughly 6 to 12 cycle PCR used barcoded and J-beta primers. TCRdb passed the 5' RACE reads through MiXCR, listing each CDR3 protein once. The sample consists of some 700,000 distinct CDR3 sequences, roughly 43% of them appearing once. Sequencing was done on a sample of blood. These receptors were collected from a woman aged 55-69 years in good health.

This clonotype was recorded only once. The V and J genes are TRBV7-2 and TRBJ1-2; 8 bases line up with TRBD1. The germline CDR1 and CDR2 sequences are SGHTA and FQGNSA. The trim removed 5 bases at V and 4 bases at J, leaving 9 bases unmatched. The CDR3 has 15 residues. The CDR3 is CASSTWTGKTYGYTF. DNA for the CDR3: TGTGCCAGCAGCACATGGACAGGGAAGACCTATGGCTACACCTTC.

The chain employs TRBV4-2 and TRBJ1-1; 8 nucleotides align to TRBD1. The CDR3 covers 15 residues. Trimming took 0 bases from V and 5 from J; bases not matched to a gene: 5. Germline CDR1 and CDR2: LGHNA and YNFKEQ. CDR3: CASSQEARGQTEAFF. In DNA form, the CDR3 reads TGTGCCAGCAGCCAAGAGGCCAGGGGGCAAACTGAAGCTTTCTTT.

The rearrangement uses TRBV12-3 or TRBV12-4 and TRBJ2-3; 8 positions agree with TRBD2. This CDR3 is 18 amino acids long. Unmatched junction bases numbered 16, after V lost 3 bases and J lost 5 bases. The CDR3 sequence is CASSFRTRGGGHGDTQYF. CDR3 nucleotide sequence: TGTGCCAGCAGTTTCCGGACACGGGGGGGGGGCCATGGAGATACGCAGTATTTT.

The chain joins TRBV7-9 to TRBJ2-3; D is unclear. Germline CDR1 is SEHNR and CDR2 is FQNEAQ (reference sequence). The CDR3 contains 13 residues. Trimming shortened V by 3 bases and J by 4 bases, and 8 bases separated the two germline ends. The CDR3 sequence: CASSFSYPDTQYF. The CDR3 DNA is TGTGCCAGCAGCTTCTCCTATCCAGATACGCAGTATTTT. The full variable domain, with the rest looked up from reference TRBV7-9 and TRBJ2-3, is DTGVSQNPRHKITKRGQNVTFRCDPISEHNRLYWYRQTLGQGPEFLTYFQNEAQLEKSRLLSDRFSAERPKGSFSTLEIQRTEQGDSAMYLCASSFSYPDTQYFGPGTRLTVL.